This T cell receptor beta chain was identified during a study of blood T cell repertoires in COVID-19. Trimming removed 2 bases from V and 4 bases from J, with 12 bases in between. Germline lookup yields CDR1 SGHRS and CDR2 YFSETQ. CDR3 size: 14 residues. Produced via immunoSEQ multiplex PCR; TCRdb's table is partial and in-frame only. The sample shows over 200,000 clones, 70% to 90% of them seen only once. This chain connects TRBV5-1 to TRBJ1-2; D is perhaps TRBD1 (5 bases). This TCR was sampled from a man aged 18 to 30 who had recovered from COVID-19. The specimen was PBMCs or T cells enriched from blood (not recorded which). CDR3 nucleotides: TGCGCCAGCAGCTTTGCCAGGGAGGGCTATGGCTACACCTTC. Protein sequence: CASSFAREGYGYTF.